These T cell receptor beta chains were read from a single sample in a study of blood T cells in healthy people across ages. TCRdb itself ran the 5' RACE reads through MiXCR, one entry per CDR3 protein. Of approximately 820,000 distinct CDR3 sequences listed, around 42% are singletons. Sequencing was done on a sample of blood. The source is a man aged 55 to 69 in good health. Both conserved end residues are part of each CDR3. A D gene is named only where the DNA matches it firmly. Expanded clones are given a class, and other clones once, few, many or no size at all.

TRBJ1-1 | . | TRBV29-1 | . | TGCAGCGTTGAGTCCTTGGGTTACATGAACACTGAAGCTTTCTTT | CSVESLGYMNTEAFF
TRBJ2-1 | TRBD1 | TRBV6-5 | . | TGTGCCAGCAGGGGGACAGGAAAAAATGAGCAGTTCTTC | CASRGTGKNEQFF
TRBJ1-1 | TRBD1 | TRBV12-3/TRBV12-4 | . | TGTGCCAGCAGCCTAGACAGGGGGTACACTGAAGCTTTCTTT | CASSLDRGYTEAFF
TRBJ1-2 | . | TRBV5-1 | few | TGCGCCAGCAGACAGAGTGTAAACTATGGCTACACCTTC | CASRQSVNYGYTF
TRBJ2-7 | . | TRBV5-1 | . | TGCGCCACCGGGCCGGAGAACTCCTACGAGCAGTACTTC | CATGPENSYEQYF
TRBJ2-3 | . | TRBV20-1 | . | TGCAGTGCCATAATCCCGGGACTGACTAGCACAGATACGCAGTATTTT | CSAIIPGLTSTDTQYF
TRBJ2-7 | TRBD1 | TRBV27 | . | TGTGCCAGCAGTTTATGGGGCTTGGGACAGGGAGCCTACAATGAGCAGTACTTC | CASSLWGLGQGAYNEQYF
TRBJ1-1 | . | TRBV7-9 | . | TGTGCCAGCAGCTTAGATAGGGGTGACTTTACAAACACTGAAGCTTTCTTT | CASSLDRGDFTNTEAFF
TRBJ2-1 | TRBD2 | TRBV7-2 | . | TGTGCCAGCAGGTTACTAGCGGGGGGCTATAATGAGCAGTTCTTC | CASRLLAGGYNEQFF
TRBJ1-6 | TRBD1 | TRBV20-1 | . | TGCAGTGCTCCCGTCCGGGACAGGGTTGAATCACCCCTCCACTTT | CSAPVRDRVESPLHF
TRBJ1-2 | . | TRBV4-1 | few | TGCGCCAGCAGCCAAGATCTTGGCAGGGGAGGCTATGGCTACACCTTC | CASSQDLGRGGYGYTF
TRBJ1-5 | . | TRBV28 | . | TGTGCCAGCCATATGGAGGCAAGGGGTGCGAATCAGCCCCAGCATTTT | CASHMEARGANQPQHF
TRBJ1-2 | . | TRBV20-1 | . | TGCAGTGCCCGCGGACCAGGCCATGGCTACACCTTC | CSARGPGHGYTF
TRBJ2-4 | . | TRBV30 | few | TGTGCCAGCCTTGCCGGGACTCGAAACATTCAGTACTTC | CASLAGTRNIQYF
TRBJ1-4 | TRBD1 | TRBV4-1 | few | TGCGCCAGCAGCCAACCACCGGGACAGGGTCGGAATGAAAAACTGTTTTTT | CASSQPPGQGRNEKLFF
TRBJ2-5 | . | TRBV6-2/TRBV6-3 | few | TGTGCCAGTCGATGGGTGGGGCGAGAGACCCAGTACTTC | CASRWVGRETQYF
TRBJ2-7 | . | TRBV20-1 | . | TGCAGTGCTCCGACAGGCGGCGAGCAGTACTTC | CSAPTGGEQYF
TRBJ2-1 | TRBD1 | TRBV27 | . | TGTGCCAGCAGACAATGGGACAGACTATACAATGAGCAGCTCTTC | CASRQWDRLYNEQLF
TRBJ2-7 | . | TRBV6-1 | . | TGTGCCAGCAGATGGACGGAGAACTACGAGCAGTACTTC | CASRWTENYEQYF
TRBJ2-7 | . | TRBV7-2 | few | TGTGCCAGCCAACGGACCTACACACACTCATACGAGCAGTACTTC | CASQRTYTHSYEQYF
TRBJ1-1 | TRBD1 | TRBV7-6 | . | TGTGCCAGCAGCCGAGACCCCGGACAGGGGAACACTGAAGCTTTCTTT | CASSRDPGQGNTEAFF
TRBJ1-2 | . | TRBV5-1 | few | TGCGCCAGCAGTTTGGGAAGGGGAGCTAACTATGGCTACACCTTC | CASSLGRGANYGYTF
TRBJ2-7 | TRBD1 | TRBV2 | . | TGTGCCAGCAGTGAAGGATCCGGGGACAGTTATCGCGAGCAGTACTTC | CASSEGSGDSYREQYF
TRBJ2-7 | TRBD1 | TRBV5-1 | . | TGCGCCAGCAGCTCCCGGGACAGGGGGACCGAGCAGTACTTC | CASSSRDRGTEQYF
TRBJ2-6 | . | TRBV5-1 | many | TGCGCCAGCAGCTTGCACTCTGGGGCCAACGTCCTGACTTTC | CASSLHSGANVLTF
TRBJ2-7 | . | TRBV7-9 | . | TGTGCCAGCAGCTTAGCTGTGACAGACCGCTCCTACGAGCAGTACTTC | CASSLAVTDRSYEQYF
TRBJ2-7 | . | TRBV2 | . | TGTGCCAGCAGTGAAGGCCCGACACTTTCCTACGAGCAGTACTTC | CASSEGPTLSYEQYF